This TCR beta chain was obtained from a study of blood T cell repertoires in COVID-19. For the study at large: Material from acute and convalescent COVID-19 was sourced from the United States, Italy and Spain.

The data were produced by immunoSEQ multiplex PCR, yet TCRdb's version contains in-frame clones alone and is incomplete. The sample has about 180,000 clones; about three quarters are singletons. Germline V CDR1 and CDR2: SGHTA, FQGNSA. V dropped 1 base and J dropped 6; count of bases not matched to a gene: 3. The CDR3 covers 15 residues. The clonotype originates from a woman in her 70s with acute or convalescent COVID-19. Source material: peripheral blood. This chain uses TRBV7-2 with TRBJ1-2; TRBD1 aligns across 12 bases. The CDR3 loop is CASSLVGDRGHGYTF. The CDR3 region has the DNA TGTGCCAGCAGCTTAGTCGGGGACAGGGGGCATGGCTACACCTTC.